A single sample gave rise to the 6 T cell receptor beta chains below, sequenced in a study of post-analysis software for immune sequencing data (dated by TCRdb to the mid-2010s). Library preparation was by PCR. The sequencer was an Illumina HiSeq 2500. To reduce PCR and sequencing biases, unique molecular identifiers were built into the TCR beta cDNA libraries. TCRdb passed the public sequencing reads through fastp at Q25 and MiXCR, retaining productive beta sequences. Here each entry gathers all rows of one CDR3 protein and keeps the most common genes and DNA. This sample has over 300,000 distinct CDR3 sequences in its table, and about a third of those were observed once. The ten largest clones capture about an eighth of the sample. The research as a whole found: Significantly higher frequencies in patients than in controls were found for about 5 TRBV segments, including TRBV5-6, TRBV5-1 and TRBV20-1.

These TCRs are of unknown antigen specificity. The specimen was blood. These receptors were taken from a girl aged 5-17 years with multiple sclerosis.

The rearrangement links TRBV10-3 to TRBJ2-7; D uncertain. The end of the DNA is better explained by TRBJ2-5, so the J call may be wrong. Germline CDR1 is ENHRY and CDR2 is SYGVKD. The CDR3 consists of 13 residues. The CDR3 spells CAISVNGEETQYF. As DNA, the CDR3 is TGTGCCATCAGTGTAAATGGGGAAGAGACCCAGTACTTC.

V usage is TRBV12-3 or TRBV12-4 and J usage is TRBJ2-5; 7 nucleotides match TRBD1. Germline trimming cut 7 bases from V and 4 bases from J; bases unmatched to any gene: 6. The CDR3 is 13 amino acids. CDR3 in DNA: TGTGCCAGCACCCCATACAGGGGAGAGACCCAGTACTTC. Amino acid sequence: CASTPYRGETQYF.

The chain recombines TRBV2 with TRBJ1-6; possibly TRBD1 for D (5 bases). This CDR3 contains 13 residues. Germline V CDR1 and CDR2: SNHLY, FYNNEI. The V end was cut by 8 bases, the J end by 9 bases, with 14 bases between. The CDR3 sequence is CASQGTVTSPLHF. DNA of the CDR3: TGTGCCAGCCAAGGGACCGTGACTTCACCCCTCCACTTT.

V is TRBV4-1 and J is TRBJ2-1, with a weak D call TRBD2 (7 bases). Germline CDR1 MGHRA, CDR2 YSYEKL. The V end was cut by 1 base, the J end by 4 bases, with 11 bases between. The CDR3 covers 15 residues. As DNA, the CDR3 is TGCGCCAGCAGCCAAGCGGGGGGCGAGTACAATGAGCAGTTCTTC. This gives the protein CASSQAGGEYNEQFF.

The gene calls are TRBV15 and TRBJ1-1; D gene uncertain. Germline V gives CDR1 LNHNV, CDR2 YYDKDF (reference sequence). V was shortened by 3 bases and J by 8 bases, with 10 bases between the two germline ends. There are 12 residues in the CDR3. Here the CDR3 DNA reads TGTGCCACCAGCAGTTTCGGGGAGGAAGCTTTCTTT. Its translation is CATSSFGEEAFF.

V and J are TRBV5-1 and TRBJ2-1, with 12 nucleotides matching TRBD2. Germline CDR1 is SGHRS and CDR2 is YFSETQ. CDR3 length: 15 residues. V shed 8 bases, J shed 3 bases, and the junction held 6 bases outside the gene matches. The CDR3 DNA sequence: TGCGCCAGTAGGACTAGCGGGGCTAACTACAATGAGCAGTTCTTC. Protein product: CASRTSGANYNEQFF.